The source of this T cell receptor beta chain is a study of cytotoxic CD8 clonotypes in ibrutinib-treated CLL. Study-wide background: Samples had a mean of roughly 260,000 productive templates and roughly 90,000 productive rearrangements.

In regard to this clone: Its antigen is not identified.

V dropped 4 bases and J dropped 3; count of bases not matched to a gene: 10. The V gene's germline CDR1 is SGHDT and CDR2 YYEEEE. CDR3 size: 15 residues. Some clones are missing from TCRdb's copy, which holds only in-frame ones; the method was immunoSEQ multiplex PCR. The sample lists about 310,000 clones, about 80% occurring once. Points from the study as a whole: Sampling of sustained-remission and progressing patients occurred at differing times.

This chain links TRBV5-6 with TRBJ2-7, with 7 bases aligning to TRBD1. The starting material was PBMCs, obtained before ibrutinib treatment. This sequence originates from a human donor with chronic lymphocytic leukemia. Written as DNA, the CDR3 is TGTGCCAGCAGCGCGCCCGTTGCAGGGGGCTACGAGCAGTACTTC. Its translation is CASSAPVAGGYEQYF.